This T cell receptor (beta chain) was retrieved from a study of T cells in Graves' hyperthyroidism and ophthalmopathy. Overall study findings and caveats: The majority of expanded thyroid clonotypes above 0.001 also appeared in blood.

Amplified regions were TCR beta CDR3 sequences from RNA transcripts. Primed by the HTBI set, a first-round RT-PCR was run on the TCR CDR3. One entry per CDR3 protein, called by TCRdb with MiXCR from the multiplex PCR reads. The sample lists around 430,000 distinct CDR3 sequences; about 16% were seen once. For Graves' hyperthyroidism to be stable, ophthalmopathy could not progress within 18 months. Each diagnosis drew on symptoms, thyroxine, TRAb, thyroid ultrasound and orbital computed tomography findings. The PBMCs were taken from roughly 9.3 ml of fresh peripheral blood. This clonotype was detected ten times or more. Its cognate antigen is unknown. This CDR3 is built from 16 residues. V was pared by 0 bases and J by 2 bases, with 14 bases between. Germline V gene lookup returns CDR1 ENHRY and CDR2 SYGVKD.

Sequenced: blood. The chain is built from TRBV10-3 and TRBJ2-7, with D possibly matching TRBD2 (6 bases). This clonotype originated in a woman aged 25 to 39 with Graves' hyperthyroidism. CDR3 region: CAISESQRESPYEQYF. CDR3 nucleotides: TGTGCCATCAGTGAGTCCCAACGGGAGTCCCCCTACGAGCAGTACTTC.